This passage covers 9 T cell receptor beta chains from one sample sequenced in a study of blood T cells in healthy people across ages. Together with a sample-barcoded 5' primer, a J-beta primer mix was included in a second PCR lasting about 7 to 11 cycles. TCRdb fed the 5' RACE reads into MiXCR, producing one record per CDR3 protein. The table records about 800,000 distinct CDR3 sequences, just under 25% of them present only once. These records were also assigned to another study, of T cells of mothers and their children.

The sample consisted of blood. Receptors were obtained from a boy younger than 18 in good health.

CDR3 DNA: TGTGCCAGCAGTTACGGGGGGGGGATTCAGCCCCAGCATTTT. This codes for CASSYGGGIQPQHF. V is TRBV6-6 and J is TRBJ1-5; TRBD1 is a possible D gene (5 bases). CDR3 size: 14 residues. Trimming stripped 2 bases from V and 6 bases from J, with 11 bases between. Germline loops: CDR1 MNHNY, CDR2 SVGAGI (reference sequence).

The rearrangement joins TRBV6-6 to TRBJ1-5; 7 bases match TRBD1. J gave up 5 bases and V 2 bases, and 6 bases lay outside the gene matches. Germline V gene lookup returns CDR1 MNHNY and CDR2 SVGAGI (reference sequence). This CDR3 region has 15 residues. In nucleotides, the CDR3 is TGTGCCAGCAGTTACGGTACAGGGGAGGATCAGCCCCAGCATTTT. Protein: CASSYGTGEDQPQHF.

The rearrangement uses TRBV20-1 and TRBJ1-1; D is uncertain. CDR1 DFQATT and CDR2 SNEGSKA come from the germline V gene (reference sequence). The CDR3 totals 12 residues. Trimming took off 2 bases at V and 1 base at J, with 5 bases between the two ends. In DNA form, the CDR3 reads TGCAGTGCTAGACAGACGAACACTGAAGCTTTCTTT. Encoded protein: CSARQTNTEAFF.

The chain joins TRBV4-1 to TRBJ1-4; D gene ambiguous. V lost 4 bases to trimming and J lost 5 bases, with 8 bases between them. The CDR3 length is 13 residues. The V gene's germline CDR1 is MGHRA and CDR2 YSYEKL. The CDR3 reads CASSPLLNEKLFF. CDR3 bases: TGCGCCAGCAGCCCCCTTTTGAATGAAAAACTGTTTTTT.

The chain links TRBV27 to TRBJ2-3; no clear D. From germline, CDR1 is MNHEY and CDR2 SMNVEV (reference sequence). V lost 1 base to trimming and J lost 6 bases, with 8 bases between them. This CDR3 has 13 residues. CDR3 DNA sequence: TGTGCCAGCAGTTTATGGCTTGCGGATACGCAGTATTTT. Translated: CASSLWLADTQYF.

This clonotype turned up a few times. This chain links TRBV7-2 with TRBJ2-1, with 12 positions matching TRBD2. CDR3 length equals 16 residues. V dropped 5 bases and J dropped 6; count of bases not matched to a gene: 8. Germline CDR1 is SGHTA and CDR2 is FQGNSA. The CDR3 region has the DNA TGTGCCAGCAGCCCACAGACTAGCGGGGGTCTCAATGAGCAGTTCTTC. As protein: CASSPQTSGGLNEQFF.

V gene TRBV5-1 combines with J gene TRBJ1-1; the D gene is possibly TRBD1 (5 bases). Germline CDR1 is SGHRS and CDR2 is YFSETQ. The CDR3 sequence is 13 residues long. V lost 7 bases and J lost 8, with 18 bases in between. Here the CDR3 reads CASGGSWGSEAFF. Written as DNA, the CDR3 is TGCGCCAGCGGCGGTAGTTGGGGGTCCGAAGCTTTCTTT.

In this sample, this clonotype turned up a few times. In nucleotides, the CDR3 is TGTGCCAGCAGTTTAGGGCTCCTCCTCACAGATACGCAGTATTTT. It is translated as CASSLGLLLTDTQYF. V and J are TRBV27 and TRBJ2-3; D ambiguous. V lost 2 bases, J lost 2 bases, and 11 bases lay in between. This CDR3 is 15 amino acids long. The germline CDR1 and CDR2 sequences are MNHEY and SMNVEV (reference sequence).

This clonotype has more than one count but fewer than ten. J is TRBJ2-3 and V is TRBV29-1; 10 nucleotides line up with TRBD2. The CDR3 has 15 amino acids. Germline loops: CDR1 SQVTM, CDR2 ANQGSEA. With 3 bases clipped from V and 3 bases from J, the junction kept 6 bases outside the gene matches. The CDR3 sequence: CSVDDLAGATDTQYF. The DNA of the CDR3 is TGCAGCGTTGATGATCTAGCGGGAGCGACAGATACGCAGTATTTT.